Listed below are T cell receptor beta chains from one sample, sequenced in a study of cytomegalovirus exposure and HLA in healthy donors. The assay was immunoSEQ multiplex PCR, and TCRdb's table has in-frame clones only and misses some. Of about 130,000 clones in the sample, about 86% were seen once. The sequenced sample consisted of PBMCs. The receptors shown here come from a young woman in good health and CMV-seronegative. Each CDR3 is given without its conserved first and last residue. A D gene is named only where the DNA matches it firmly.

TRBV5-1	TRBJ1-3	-	ASSSVGTFSGNTIY
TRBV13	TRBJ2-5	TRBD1	ASSHDRAETQY
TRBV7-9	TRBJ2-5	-	ASSLGNRVQETQY
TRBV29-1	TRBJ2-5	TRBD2	SVLGLAGGPPQY
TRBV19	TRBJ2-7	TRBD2	ASSIATSGYYEQY
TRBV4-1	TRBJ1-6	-	ASSPRLGDPLH
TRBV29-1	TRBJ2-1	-	SVAGRTYNEQF
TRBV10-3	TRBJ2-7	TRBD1	AARGQGADEQY
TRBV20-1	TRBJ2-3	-	SAADSTQY
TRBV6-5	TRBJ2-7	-	ASSLVGPGYEQY
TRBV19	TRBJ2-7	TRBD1	ATGQGAYEQY
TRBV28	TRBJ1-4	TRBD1	ASSRQGAGLTNEKLF
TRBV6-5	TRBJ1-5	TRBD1	ASSEGQGARQH
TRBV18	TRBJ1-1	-	ASSQRTVMNTEAF
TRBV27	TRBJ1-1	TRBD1	ASGRDRGAF
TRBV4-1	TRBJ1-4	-	ASSQDRQGTNEKLF
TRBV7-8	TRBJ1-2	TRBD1	ATISERGRGYGYT